This T cell receptor beta chain was profiled in a study of CD8 T cells in ankylosing spondylitis. This clonotype appeared many times. The antigen remains undetermined. The study's findings and limits: In peripheral blood, disease-linked CD8+ clones occurred at relatively low frequencies. A TCR beta motif made of eight highly homologous variants seemed typical of ankylosing spondylitis blood. Past studies reported some motif variants in reactive arthritis synovial fluid and blood. Researchers reportedly found disease-linked clones significantly enriched in matched ankylosing spondylitis synovial fluid.

In making TCR beta libraries, quantitative 5'-RACE with molecular barcodes was used. TCRdb analysed the 5' RACE reads with MiXCR anew, one entry per CDR3 protein. The sample records around 890,000 distinct CDR3 sequences, 12% being singletons. This CDR3 region has 14 residues. Germline values: CDR1 SQVTM, CDR2 ANQGSEA. V lost 1 base and J lost 5, with 14 bases in between. The gene calls are TRBV29-1 and TRBJ2-5; no firm D call. This clonotype was obtained from a male donor with ankylosing spondylitis. Sequenced: blood, either unsorted or a sorted T cell fraction (not recorded which). CDR3 residues: CSVEAPRLGETQYF. The CDR3 nucleotides are TGCAGCGTTGAAGCTCCAAGGCTCGGGGAGACCCAGTACTTC.